This is a list of T cell receptor beta chains from one sample in a study of CD8 T cells in Susac syndrome. MiXCR, applied by TCRdb to the immunoSEQ multiplex PCR reads, yields one record per CDR3 protein. The sample shows about 300,000 distinct CDR3 sequences, 92% of them seen only once. Sequenced: CD4+ T cells from PBMCs. These receptors were taken from a human donor with multiple sclerosis. Each CDR3 is given with its conserved first and last residue. D genes are given only for firm matches. Size is omitted from some rows. Given values are once, few, many or a class for expanded clones.

J | D | V | size | CDR3 | DNA
TRBJ2-5 | TRBD1 | TRBV5-1 | NA | CASRPGTGGETQYF | TGCGCCAGCAGACCCGGGACAGGGGGAGAGACCCAGTACTTC
TRBJ2-7 | NA | TRBV6-5 | few | CASSSTRTAHEQYF | TGTGCCAGCAGTTCTACCCGGACAGCCCACGAGCAGTACTTC
TRBJ2-7 | NA | TRBV29-1 | NA | CSVFAEYGVEQYF | TGCAGCGTTTTTGCGGAATATGGGGTCGAGCAGTACTTC
TRBJ2-1 | TRBD2 | TRBV29-1 | NA | CSVEGGGAGSYNEQFF | TGCAGCGTTGAAGGCGGGGGGGCTGGCTCCTACAATGAGCAGTTCTTC
TRBJ2-3 | TRBD2 | TRBV20-1 | NA | CSAGSGGATDTQYF | TGCAGTGCTGGCTCCGGGGGGGCCACAGATACGCAGTATTTT
TRBJ2-1 | NA | TRBV11-1 | NA | CASSLGVRHEQFF | TGTGCCAGCAGCTTGGGAGTCAGGCATGAGCAGTTCTTC
TRBJ1-5 | NA | TRBV18 | NA | CASSPSQGGNQPQHF | TGTGCCAGCTCACCATCGCAGGGTGGCAATCAGCCCCAGCATTTT
TRBJ2-3 | NA | TRBV10-3 | NA | CAIKEEAALSTDTQYF | TGTGCCATCAAAGAGGAGGCTGCCCTGAGCACAGATACGCAGTATTTT
TRBJ1-1 | NA | TRBV30 | NA | CAWRDRGRAFF | TGTGCCTGGAGGGACCGCGGTAGAGCTTTCTTT
TRBJ2-1 | TRBD2 | TRBV6-5 | NA | CASSPGLAGGTEQFF | TGTGCCAGCAGCCCCGGACTAGCGGGAGGAACTGAGCAGTTCTTC
TRBJ1-4 | NA | TRBV20-1 | NA | CSAKKSPNEKLFF | TGCAGTGCTAAGAAATCCCCCAATGAAAAACTGTTTTTT
TRBJ2-3 | NA | TRBV9 | NA | CASSAQVGGGTDTQYF | TGTGCCAGCAGCGCCCAAGTGGGCGGGGGCACAGATACGCAGTATTTT
TRBJ2-5 | NA | TRBV4-1 | NA | CASSLRPGQETQYF | TGCGCCAGCAGCCTTCGTCCGGGGCAAGAGACCCAGTACTTC
TRBJ2-7 | TRBD1 | TRBV6-2/TRBV6-3 | NA | CASSPSGTGYNEQYF | TGTGCCAGCAGTCCCTCCGGGACAGGGTACAACGAGCAGTACTTC
TRBJ2-3 | TRBD2 | TRBV6-5 | NA | CASSYNRWTSGRDTQYF | TGTGCCAGCAGTTACAACAGGTGGACTAGCGGGCGGGATACGCAGTATTTT
TRBJ2-1 | TRBD2 | TRBV7-2 | NA | CASSLVAGRASYNEQFF | TGTGCCAGCAGCTTAGTTGCCGGGAGGGCATCCTACAATGAGCAGTTCTTC
TRBJ2-3 | TRBD2 | TRBV2 | NA | CASSLVAGGPDTQYF | TGTGCCAGCAGTCTCGTAGCGGGAGGGCCAGATACGCAGTATTTT
TRBJ2-1 | NA | TRBV27 | NA | CASSFYHYSGQTEQFF | TGTGCCAGCAGTTTTTACCATTACTCAGGACAAACCGAGCAGTTCTTC
TRBJ2-3 | TRBD1 | TRBV29-1 | NA | CSVYPDDRATDTQYF | TGCAGCGTTTATCCGGACGACAGGGCCACAGATACGCAGTATTTT
TRBJ2-3 | NA | TRBV20-1 | NA | CSASVSGSETDTQYF | TGCAGTGCTAGTGTTTCCGGGAGTGAAACAGATACGCAGTATTTT
TRBJ2-7 | TRBD2 | TRBV9 | NA | CASSVGTSVNEQYF | TGTGCCAGCAGCGTCGGGACTAGCGTTAACGAGCAGTACTTC
TRBJ1-5 | TRBD1 | TRBV27 | NA | CASSTGTGGNQPQHF | TGTGCCAGCAGTACCGGGACAGGGGGAAATCAGCCCCAGCATTTT
TRBJ2-5 | TRBD2 | TRBV27 | once | CASSLSRHSGRARETQYF | TGTGCCAGCAGTCTGTCTCGTCATAGCGGGAGGGCCCGGGAGACCCAGTACTTC
TRBJ1-5 | NA | TRBV20-1 | NA | CSASRGGGNQPQHF | TGCAGTGCCTCAAGAGGGGGAGGCAATCAGCCCCAGCATTTT
TRBJ2-3 | NA | TRBV15 | NA | CATSRDIGMADTQYF | TGTGCCACCAGCAGGGACATCGGGATGGCAGATACGCAGTATTTT
TRBJ2-7 | TRBD2 | TRBV7-9 | NA | CASSSGLAGYYEQYF | TGTGCCAGCAGCTCGGGACTAGCGGGATACTACGAGCAGTACTTC
TRBJ1-1 | NA | TRBV28 | NA | CASSFRGRAFF | TGTGCCAGCAGTTTCAGGGGCCGAGCTTTCTTT
TRBJ1-2 | NA | TRBV12-3/TRBV12-4 | NA | CASSLSGGGNYGYTF | TGTGCCAGCAGTTTATCGGGAGGTGGCAACTATGGCTACACCTTC
TRBJ2-1 | TRBD1 | TRBV2 | NA | CASSERGTGSNEQFF | TGTGCCAGCAGTGAGAGGGGGACAGGAAGCAATGAGCAGTTCTTC
TRBJ2-1 | TRBD2 | TRBV4-3 | NA | CASSLLGTSSYNEQFF | TGCGCCAGCAGCCTTCTCGGGACTAGCTCCTACAATGAGCAGTTCTTC
TRBJ2-7 | NA | TRBV5-4 | NA | CASSSPLASDEQYF | TGTGCCAGCAGCTCCCCTCTGGCTAGCGACGAGCAGTACTTC
TRBJ1-2 | NA | TRBV20-1 | NA | CSAPERANYGYTF | TGCAGTGCTCCCGAAAGGGCGAACTATGGCTACACCTTC
TRBJ1-1 | NA | TRBV6-2/TRBV6-3 | NA | CASSWSGRLNTEAFF | TGTGCCAGCAGTTGGTCGGGGCGTCTGAACACTGAAGCTTTCTTT
TRBJ2-2 | NA | TRBV19 | NA | CASTGRDRPNTGELFF | TGTGCCAGTACCGGGAGGGACAGACCGAACACCGGGGAGCTGTTTTTT
TRBJ2-5 | NA | TRBV12-3/TRBV12-4 | NA | CASSLAGGTLQQTQYF | TGTGCCAGCAGTTTAGCGGGCGGGACCTTACAGCAGACCCAGTACTTC
TRBJ2-4 | TRBD2 | TRBV7-2 | NA | CASSFSGEGNIQYF | TGTGCCAGCAGCTTTAGCGGGGAGGGGAACATTCAGTACTTC
TRBJ2-5 | NA | TRBV7-8 | NA | CASSSLGTQYF | TGTGCCAGCAGTAGTCTAGGGACCCAGTACTTC
TRBJ2-4 | TRBD2 | TRBV11-2 | NA | CASSFDGGQFGGASGRLAKNIQYF | TGTGCCAGCAGCTTTGACGGCGGTCAATTTGGCGGGGCTAGCGGGAGACTAGCCAAAAACATTCAGTACTTC
TRBJ1-2 | NA | TRBV12-3/TRBV12-4 | NA | CASSLTQQVYGYTF | TGTGCCAGCAGCCTAACCCAGCAGGTCTATGGCTACACCTTC
TRBJ2-3 | TRBD2 | TRBV4-3 | NA | CASSQEAIWLAVTDTQYF | TGCGCCAGCAGCCAAGAAGCGATCTGGCTAGCGGTAACAGATACGCAGTATTTT
TRBJ1-5 | NA | TRBV7-2 | NA | CASSPPAYSNQPQHF | TGTGCCAGCAGCCCCCCGGCGTATAGCAATCAGCCCCAGCATTTT
TRBJ2-1 | NA | TRBV7-9 | NA | CASSFEGGALEQFF | TGTGCCAGCAGCTTCGAGGGGGGCGCTTTGGAGCAGTTCTTC
TRBJ1-4 | NA | TRBV3-1 | NA | CASSQGGSGNEKLFF | TGTGCCAGCAGCCAAGGAGGGAGTGGGAATGAAAAACTGTTTTTT
TRBJ2-3 | NA | TRBV7-3 | NA | CASSLTPGITDTQYF | TGTGCCAGCAGCTTAACCCCGGGGATCACAGATACGCAGTATTTT
TRBJ2-3 | NA | TRBV29-1 | NA | CSVEKGVITDTQYF | TGCAGCGTTGAGAAGGGAGTGATCACAGATACGCAGTATTTT
TRBJ1-6 | NA | TRBV30 | NA | CAWSPIAAPGRNSPLHF | TGTGCCTGGAGCCCGATTGCGGCTCCGGGGAGGAATTCACCCCTCCACTTT
TRBJ2-3 | NA | TRBV7-8 | NA | CASSLSSGAPDTQYF | TGTGCCAGCAGCTTAAGTTCCGGGGCCCCAGATACGCAGTATTTT